This TCR beta chain is drawn from a study of blood T cell repertoires in COVID-19 (dated by TCRdb to 2020 to 2022). General notes on the study: The collaborator samples originated in the United States, Italy and Spain and spanned the acute and convalescent phases of COVID-19. The material from the prospective study consisted of cDNA or gDNA derived from T cells, B-cell-depleted T cells, or PBMCs. Samples were obtained from the ongoing ImmuneRACE study (first 160 participants) and from about 1,300 subjects provided by 6 global collaborators. Subjects who had been exposed to COVID-19, were actively infected with it, or had recovered from it provided the deeply sampled blood TCRbeta repertoires that made up the dataset. Where available, HLA class I and class II types were obtained from metadata supplied by the sample provider rather than from assay-based typing. The repertoires were released in a freely available public database intended as a resource for research on the immune response to SARS-CoV-2. Nearly every sample came with metadata listing a de-identified subject ID, COVID-19 status, age in years and sex. General study outcomes and caveats: The amount of clinical and demographic metadata varied by source and participant and was provided uncurated.

The immunoSEQ Assay, a bias-controlled multiplex PCR, was used to amplify TCRbeta CDR3 regions from genomic DNA. As for the original processing: Nucleated cell counts per sample were estimated from amplification of reference gene primers within the assay. To quantify the absolute abundance of each unique TCRbeta CDR3 rearrangement, sequence reads were collapsed and filtered. For each sample, productive Simpson clonality was calculated as the square root of Simpson's diversity index over productive rearrangements. This immuneACCESS table, as held by TCRdb, lists in-frame sequences with V and J called but not all clones. Of the missing ones, under half trace to an unresolved V gene in checked studies; the others have no known cause. For V, J and clone size, that table is used; D and trimming come from the DNA. This sample is represented by roughly 75,000 clones; 70% to 90% of them were singletons. 6% to 6.5% of the sample belongs to the ten largest clones.

One collaborating source in Seattle enrolled patients while the patients were actively infected and followed the patients over time throughout the course of disease. Collaborating institutions collected whole blood in K2EDTA tubes following their own protocols. Collaborator samples were shipped for TCRbeta analysis as frozen whole blood, isolated PBMCs, or DNA extracted from either sample type. CDR1 MDHEN and CDR2 SYDVKM were looked up in the germline V gene. V sheds 5 bases and J sheds 5 bases, leaving 3 bases between their ends. Measured from the cysteine to the phenylalanine, the CDR3 is 10 residues long. Just CDR3 DNA is preserved here, 30 bases in frame from base 1. The count of this clone is one. Its antigen is currently not known. It has no much larger one-base neighbor in the sample; base qualities were not kept.

The sequenced sample was peripheral blood. The TCR was taken from a man older than 75 with COVID-19, enrolled during active disease. The chain joins TRBV28 to TRBJ2-5; a confident D gene designation cannot be given. The CDR3 reads as follows: CASSRETQYF. The nucleotide sequence is TGTGCCAGCAGTCGGGAGACCCAGTACTTC.